This T cell receptor beta chain was captured by sequencing in a study of cytomegalovirus exposure and HLA in healthy donors. Study-level findings and limits: According to reports, the classifier identified cytomegalovirus status with high specificity and sensitivity. It was 160 or so TCR beta chains that were listed as cytomegalovirus-associated. First-cohort TCR clusters were later found to tend to co-occur in the approximately 120 validation repertoires.

CDR3 length equals 15 residues. The V gene's germline CDR1 is SGDLS and CDR2 YYNGEE. Losses at the gene ends were 2 bases for V and 0 bases for J; bases not matched to a gene: 1. Points on this clone: Antigen: not known. Other nucleotide sequences from this sample produce the same CDR3.

Repertoires were generated with immunoSEQ multiplex PCR, while TCRdb's copy carries only in-frame clones and drops some. The sample yields about 160,000 clones, over 85% seen once. Donors were drawn from the roughly 120-subject validation cohort, separate from the roughly 610-subject first cohort. This chain joins TRBV9 and TRBJ2-7, with TRBD2 matching over 11 bases. Sequenced sample: PBMCs. This TCR was recovered from a man younger than 35 in good health and CMV-seropositive. The CDR3 sequence: CASSVGTSGSYEQYF. CDR3 sequence (DNA): TGTGCCAGCAGCGTCGGGACTAGCGGCTCCTACGAGCAGTACTTC.